These 4 T cell receptor beta chains came from one sample sequenced in a study of shared clonotypes between healthy human individuals. Produced via immunoSEQ multiplex PCR; TCRdb's table is partial and in-frame only. This sample has about 1.5 million clones, with around 97% found just once. The specimen was naive CD4+ T cells sorted from blood. Indicated subset: CD45RA+ positively selected. The receptors originated from a young man in good health.

The V call is TRBV5-1, the J call TRBJ2-7; D gene unclear. Trimming took off 4 bases at V and 0 bases at J, with 8 bases between the two ends. The V gene's germline CDR1 is SGHRS and CDR2 YFSETQ. This CDR3 contains 13 residues. The chain's CDR3 is CASSPPASYEQYF. CDR3 nucleotides: TGCGCCAGCAGCCCCCCGGCCTCCTACGAGCAGTACTTC.

CDR3 in amino acids: CATSKGTSGNNEQFF. The CDR3 DNA reads as TGTGCCACCAGCAAAGGGACTAGCGGCAACAATGAGCAGTTCTTC. The chain joins TRBV15 to TRBJ2-1, with TRBD2 matching over 11 bases. The length of the CDR3 is 15 residues. CDR1 is LNHNV, CDR2 YYDKDF, per germline (reference sequence). The V segment lost 4 bases and the J segment 5 bases; nucleotides outside the gene matches: 4. The whole variable domain, filled in from reference TRBV15 and TRBJ2-1, reads DAMVIQNPRYQVTQFGKPVTLSCSQTLNHNVMYWYQQKSSQAPKLLFHYYDKDFNNEADTPDNFQSRRPNTSFCFLDIRSPGLGDTAMYLCATSKGTSGNNEQFFGPGTRLTVL.

The rearrangement uses TRBV9 and TRBJ2-5; D gene ambiguous. The V end lost 1 base, the J end lost 5 bases, and 18 bases lay between the germline ends. From germline, CDR1 is SGDLS and CDR2 YYNGEE. The length of the CDR3 is 16 residues. The CDR3 bases are TGTGCCAGCAGCGTAATTGGTCGAGAAAAAGGGGAGACCCAGTACTTC. It codes for CASSVIGREKGETQYF.

The chain couples TRBV10-2 to TRBJ2-7; 10 bases are shared with TRBD1. From germline, CDR1 is WSHSY and CDR2 SAAADI. CDR3 length: 15 residues. V was pared by 4 bases and J by 2 bases, with 5 bases of the junction left unmatched. The CDR3 DNA is TGCGCCAGCAGTGGAAGTGGGACAGGGGCCTACGAGCAGTACTTC. The encoded protein is CASSGSGTGAYEQYF.